This T cell receptor (beta chain) was recorded in a study of beta chain features in type 1 diabetes. General study results and limits: Within the patient group, naive, central memory and Treg TCRB repertoires appeared more similar to each other than within healthy donors.

Concerning this clone: Its antigen is not identified.

One heparinised blood draw averaging approximately 100 mL was given by each donor. Per germline, CDR1 LNHNV and CDR2 YYDKDF (reference sequence). The CDR3 is 16 amino acids. Trimming left V 0 bases short and J 8 bases short, with 18 bases between. The authors reverse transcribed all of the isolated RNA, so sequencing captured expressed TCRB transcripts. TCRdb keeps only in-frame clones here, not all; method: immunoSEQ multiplex PCR. The sample yields about 350,000 clones, about 18% seen once. The receptor was isolated from a woman younger than 30 in good health. Specimen: naive CD4+ T cells from blood. This chain joins TRBV15 and TRBJ2-3, with a weak D call TRBD2 (5 bases). DNA of the CDR3: TGTGCCACCAGCAGAGATTCCGGACTGGGTATCGGTACGCAGTATTTT. Translation: CATSRDSGLGIGTQYF.